The 14 T cell receptor beta chains below come from one sample, sequenced in a study of control samples from healthy donors and cancer patients. Assay used: immunoSEQ multiplex PCR; TCRdb lists only in-frame clones, some missing. The repertoire holds roughly 41,000 clones, with approximately 94% as singletons. The sequencing input was blood. The receptors originated from a man between 60 and 75 years old in good health.

The count of this clone is one. V and J are TRBV18 and TRBJ2-1; possibly TRBD2 for D (6 bases). Germline V gene lookup returns CDR1 KGHSH and CDR2 LQKENI. V shed 2 bases and J shed 7 bases, with 6 bases lying between them. This CDR3 contains 12 residues. The CDR3 DNA sequence: TGTGCCAGCTCACCAGGGGGGAATGAGCAGTTCTTC. It encodes CASSPGGNEQFF.

The genes are TRBV21-1 and TRBJ2-7. TRBV21-1 is a pseudogene segment. This CDR3 has 14 amino acids. The CDR3 sequence: CASSKGEGLYEQYF. CDR3 sequence (DNA): TGTGCCAGCAGCAAAGGGGAAGGGCTTTACGAGCAGTACTTC.

This clone was observed a single time. The chain joins TRBV4-1 to TRBJ2-7, with 8 nucleotides matching TRBD1. Germline loops: CDR1 MGHRA, CDR2 YSYEKL. CDR3 length: 15 amino acids. With 0 bases clipped from V and 7 bases from J, the junction kept 8 bases outside the gene matches. The CDR3 is CASSQEPGGLGEQYF. Here the CDR3 DNA reads TGCGCCAGCAGCCAAGAACCAGGGGGCCTGGGAGAGCAGTACTTC.

The chain joins TRBV6-1 to TRBJ1-3, with TRBD1 as a possible D gene (6 bases). The CDR3 consists of 16 residues. The germline V and J ends were trimmed by 0 bases and 0 bases, with 9 bases remaining between them. Germline CDR1 MNHNS, CDR2 SASEGT. CDR3 sequence reads: CASSEAQGHSGNTIYF. In nucleotides, the CDR3 is TGTGCCAGCAGTGAAGCCCAGGGGCACTCTGGAAACACCATATATTTT.

The CDR3 DNA reads TGTGCCAGTACGGGACTAGCGGGAGGGCCGATCACCGGGGAGCTGTTTTTT. Encoded protein: CASTGLAGGPITGELFF. The chain links TRBV19 to TRBJ2-2, with TRBD2 matching over 16 bases. The CDR3 spans 17 residues. J gave up 4 bases and V 7 bases, and 6 bases lay outside the gene matches. CDR1 is LNHDA and CDR2 is SQIVND in the germline V gene (reference sequence).

This chain connects TRBV11-2 to TRBJ1-2; D is unclear. This CDR3 region has 15 residues. Germline loops: CDR1 SGHAT, CDR2 FQNNGV. V dropped 2 bases and J dropped 5 bases, with 15 bases sitting between them. The CDR3 sequence: CASSLNFRARYGYTF. The CDR3 DNA sequence: TGTGCCAGCAGCTTAAATTTCCGAGCGCGTTATGGCTACACCTTC.

The chain couples TRBV10-2 to TRBJ2-3, with no clear D. Looked up from germline, CDR1 is WSHSY and CDR2 is SAAADI. Trimming left V 4 bases short and J 4 bases short, with 9 bases between. The CDR3 totals 13 residues. The DNA for the CDR3 is TGCGCCAGCAGTGTTGGGTCTTCAGATACGCAGTATTTT. It specifies CASSVGSSDTQYF.

The CDR3 loop is CATSDPGQGTDTQYF. CDR3 sequence (DNA): TGTGCCACCAGTGACCCCGGACAGGGCACAGATACGCAGTATTTT. The chain is built from TRBV24-1 and TRBJ2-3; 7 bases match TRBD1. This CDR3 is 15 amino acids long. From germline, CDR1 is KGHDR and CDR2 SFDVKD. V was pared by 4 bases and J by 1 base, with 4 bases of the junction left unmatched.

The chain uses TRBV12-5 and TRBJ2-7; D possibly corresponds to TRBD1 (6 bases). Germline CDR1 is LGHNT and CDR2 is FRNRAP. The CDR3 is 18 amino acids. Trimming removed 0 bases from V and 2 bases from J, with 20 bases in between. The CDR3 region has the DNA TGTGCTAGTGGTTTGGTGGGGGCGGTAGATTTAAGACCCTACGAGCAGTACTTC. It encodes CASGLVGAVDLRPYEQYF.

The J gene is TRBJ1-6, the V gene TRBV27; D remains unclear. Between the trimmed V and J ends, which lost 2 bases and 0 bases, there was a span of 5 bases. Germline V gene lookup returns CDR1 MNHEY and CDR2 SMNVEV (reference sequence). CDR3 size: 15 residues. The CDR3 DNA reads as TGTGCCAGCAGTTTACGGGGCTCCTATAATTCACCCCTCCACTTT. Its protein is CASSLRGSYNSPLHF.

The CDR3 protein is CASSELGQGWNEQFF. CDR3 DNA: TGTGCCAGCAGTGAGCTAGGACAGGGATGGAATGAGCAGTTCTTC. The gene calls are TRBV2 and TRBJ2-1; 8 bases match TRBD1. J was trimmed by 7 bases and V by 3 bases; bases with no gene match: 8. CDR1 SNHLY and CDR2 FYNNEI come from the germline V gene. This CDR3 comprises 15 residues.

V usage is TRBV2 and J usage is TRBJ2-2; D ambiguous. This CDR3 is built from 14 residues. Germline CDR1 is SNHLY and CDR2 is FYNNEI. V was clipped by 4 bases and J by 1 base, with 7 bases between them. The CDR3 reads CASSGTENTGELFF. The CDR3 DNA reads TGTGCCAGCAGTGGGACGGAGAACACCGGGGAGCTGTTTTTT.

The gene calls are TRBV18 and TRBJ2-1; possibly TRBD1 for D (6 bases). CDR3 length: 16 amino acids. Germline V lookup: CDR1 KGHSH, CDR2 LQKENI. V lost 2 bases and J 6 bases, leaving 17 bases between the germline ends. Here the CDR3 reads CASSPGIQGTGNEQFF. For the CDR3, the DNA is TGTGCCAGCTCACCAGGGATTCAGGGGACGGGCAATGAGCAGTTCTTC.

In this sample, this clone turned up once. CDR3 in amino acids: CASSQDANYGYTF. The CDR3 nucleotides are TGTGCCAGCAGCCAAGACGCTAACTATGGCTACACCTTC. The V gene is TRBV14, the J gene TRBJ1-2, with D unresolved. The germline CDR1 and CDR2 sequences are SGHDN and FVKESK. The CDR3 consists of 13 residues. The V gene lost 0 bases and the J gene lost 0 bases, with 2 bases spanning the gap.